What follows are 17 T cell receptor beta chains derived from one specimen sequenced in a study of CXCR3-negative and CXCR3-positive naive CD8 T cells. Their target antigens are unknown. UMI-labeled TRB cDNA libraries were prepared by 5' RACE. Each CDR3 protein gets one entry in TCRdb, which reprocessed the 5' RACE reads and gives no DNA. The sample table includes about 120,000 distinct CDR3 sequences. Study-wide findings and caveats: Compared with CXCR3-negative naive cells, CXCR3-positive naive cells showed more hydrophobic TRB CDR3s.

Sequenced material: naive CXCR3+ CD8+ T cells from blood. Subset here: CD45RO-CCR7+CD27+CD95- naive CD8+ T cells expressing CXCR3 (TNR3+). The origin of the receptors is a human donor in good health. Some clones in this sample may be carry-over from other donors' samples.

The chain employs TRBV27 and TRBJ2-1; the TCRdb call, TRBD2, lacks DNA for checking. The germline V gene encodes CDR1 MNHEY and CDR2 SMNVEV (reference sequence). The CDR3 is 18 residues long. Here the CDR3 reads CASSSHPQSEFSYNEQFF.

This chain links TRBV28 with TRBJ2-1; the D call from TCRdb, TRBD1, cannot be confirmed without DNA. The CDR3 consists of 14 residues. CDR1 MDHEN and CDR2 SYDVKM come from the germline V gene. CDR3 residues: CASSLGRVEVEQFF.

CDR3 sequence: CAIRGNSVDSTDTQYF. The chain joins TRBV2 to TRBJ2-3; TCRdb picks TRBD1, but there is no DNA to check that call. The CDR3 is 16 amino acids. CDR1 is SNHLY, CDR2 FYNNEI, per germline.

This chain uses TRBV25-1 with TRBJ1-1. The CDR3 has 13 amino acids. The V gene's germline CDR1 is MGHDK and CDR2 SYGVNS. CDR3 amino acids: CASSEYRGTEAFF. Variable domain in full (rest from reference TRBV25-1 and TRBJ1-1): EADIYQTPRYLVIGTGKKITLECSQTMGHDKMYWYQQDPGMELHLIHYSYGVNSTEKGDLSSESTVSRIRTEHFPLTLESARPSHTSQYLCASSEYRGTEAFFGQGTRLTVV.

The CDR3 is CASSFVGYEQYF. V and J are TRBV28 and TRBJ2-7. CDR1 is MDHEN and CDR2 is SYDVKM in the germline V gene. CDR3 length: 12 amino acids.

This chain uses TRBV15 with TRBJ2-1. Per germline, CDR1 LNHNV and CDR2 YYDKDF (reference sequence). The CDR3 is 12 residues long. The CDR3 protein is CATSIANNEQFF.

The chain recombines TRBV20-1 with TRBJ2-1; there is no DNA to check the TCRdb D call of TRBD1. The germline V gene has CDR1 DFQATT and CDR2 SNEGSKA (reference sequence). This CDR3 has 17 amino acids. CDR3 residues: CSAISWGDTSSYNEQFF.

The V call is TRBV6-2 or TRBV6-3, the J call TRBJ2-7; TCRdb lists TRBD1, though no DNA is available to test this call. This CDR3 is 16 amino acids long. Germline V gene lookup returns CDR1 MNHEY and CDR2 SVGEGT. The CDR3 spells CASSYADRSGDYEQYF.

The gene calls are TRBV14 and TRBJ2-1; TCRdb designates TRBD2, a call that cannot be tested without DNA. CDR3 length: 18 residues. Germline loops: CDR1 SGHDN, CDR2 FVKESK. The CDR3 loop reads CASSQEGPASGIYNEQFF.

The rearrangement uses TRBV7-6 and TRBJ2-5; TCRdb indicates TRBD2, and absent DNA this call remains unverified. The CDR3 is 17 residues long. Germline CDR1 and CDR2: SGHVS and FNYEAQ. CDR3 amino acids: CASSLVSSGGWQETQYF.

The chain is built from TRBV7-9 and TRBJ2-5; TCRdb indicates TRBD1, and absent DNA this call remains unverified. Germline CDR1 is SEHNR and CDR2 is FQNEAQ (reference sequence). This CDR3 is 16 amino acids long. The CDR3 sequence: CASSLALGGTVETQYF.

CDR3 loop: CSARDSGQGPYEQYF. V and J are TRBV20-1 and TRBJ2-7; the D call of TRBD2 rests on TCRdb alone, since no DNA is present to check it. The CDR3 extends over 15 amino acids. From germline, CDR1 is DFQATT and CDR2 SNEGSKA (reference sequence).

This sequence joins TRBV4-2 and TRBJ2-5; the TCRdb D gene call, TRBD1, has no DNA to confirm it. The germline CDR1 and CDR2 sequences are LGHNA and YNFKEQ. The CDR3 length is 14 residues. CDR3 in amino acids: CASSQVQGLETQYF.

The chain couples TRBV5-1 to TRBJ1-1. The CDR3 runs to 12 residues. CDR1 SGHRS and CDR2 YFSETQ come from the germline V gene. The chain's CDR3 is CASSLAGPEAFF.

The rearrangement links TRBV4-1 to TRBJ2-7. Germline lookup yields CDR1 MGHRA and CDR2 YSYEKL. The CDR3 has 13 amino acids. The CDR3 sequence: CASSQAPGYEQYF.

This chain joins TRBV28 and TRBJ2-1; TCRdb designates TRBD2, a call that cannot be tested without DNA. Per the germline V gene, CDR1 is MDHEN and CDR2 is SYDVKM. The CDR3 runs 13 residues. The CDR3 sequence is CASSFPRESEQFF.

CDR3 in amino acids: CSVDFGNTIYF. The gene calls are TRBV29-1 and TRBJ1-3. The CDR3 is made up of 11 amino acids. The germline CDR1 and CDR2 sequences are SQVTM and ANQGSEA.